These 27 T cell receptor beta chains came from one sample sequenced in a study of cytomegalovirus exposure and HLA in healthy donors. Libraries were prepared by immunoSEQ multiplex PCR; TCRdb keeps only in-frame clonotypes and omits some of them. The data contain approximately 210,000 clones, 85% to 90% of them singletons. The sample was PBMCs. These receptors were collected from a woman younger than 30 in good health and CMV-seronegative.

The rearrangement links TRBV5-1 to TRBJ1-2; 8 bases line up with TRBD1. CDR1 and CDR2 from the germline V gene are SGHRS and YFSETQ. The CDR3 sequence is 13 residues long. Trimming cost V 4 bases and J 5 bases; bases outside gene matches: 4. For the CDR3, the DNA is TGCGCCAGCAGCAAGGACAGGGAATATGGCTACACCTTC. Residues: CASSKDREYGYTF.

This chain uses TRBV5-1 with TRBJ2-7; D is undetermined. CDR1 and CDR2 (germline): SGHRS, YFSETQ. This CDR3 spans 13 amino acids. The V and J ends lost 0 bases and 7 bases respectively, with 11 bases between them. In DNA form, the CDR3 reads TGCGCCAGCAGCTTGGCCTACTCGGGTGAGCAGTACTTC. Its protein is CASSLAYSGEQYF.

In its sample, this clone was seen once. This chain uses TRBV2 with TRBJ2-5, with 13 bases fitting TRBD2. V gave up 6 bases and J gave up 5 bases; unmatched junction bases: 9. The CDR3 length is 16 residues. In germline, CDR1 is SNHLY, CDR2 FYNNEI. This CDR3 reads CASRKLAGGPGETQYF. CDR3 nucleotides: TGTGCCAGCAGGAAACTAGCGGGAGGGCCAGGGGAGACCCAGTACTTC. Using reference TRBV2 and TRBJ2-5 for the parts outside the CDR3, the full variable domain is EPEVTQTPSHQVTQMGQEVILRCVPISNHLYFYWYRQILGQKVEFLVSFYNNEISEKSEIFDDQFSVERPDGSNFTLKIRSTKLEDSAMYFCASRKLAGGPGETQYFGPGTRLLVL.

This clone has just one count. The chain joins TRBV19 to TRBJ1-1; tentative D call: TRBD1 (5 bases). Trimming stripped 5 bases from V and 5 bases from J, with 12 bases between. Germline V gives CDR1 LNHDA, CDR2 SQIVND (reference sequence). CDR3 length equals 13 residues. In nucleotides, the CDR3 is TGTGCCAGTAGTGTCAGGGAAGGGACTGAAGCTTTCTTT. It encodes CASSVREGTEAFF.

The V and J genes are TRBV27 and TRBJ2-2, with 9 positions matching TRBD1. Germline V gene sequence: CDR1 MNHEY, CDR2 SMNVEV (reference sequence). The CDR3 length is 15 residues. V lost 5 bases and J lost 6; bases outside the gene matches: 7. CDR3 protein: CASSPVQGAAGELFF. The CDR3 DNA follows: TGTGCCAGCAGTCCCGTACAGGGGGCAGCCGGGGAGCTGTTTTTT.

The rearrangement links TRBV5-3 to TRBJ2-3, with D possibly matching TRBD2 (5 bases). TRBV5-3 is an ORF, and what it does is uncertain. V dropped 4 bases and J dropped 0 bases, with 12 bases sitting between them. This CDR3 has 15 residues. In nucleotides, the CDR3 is TGTGCCAGAAGCCCTGGAGGCTCCAGCACAGATACGCAGTATTTT. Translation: CARSPGGSSTDTQYF.

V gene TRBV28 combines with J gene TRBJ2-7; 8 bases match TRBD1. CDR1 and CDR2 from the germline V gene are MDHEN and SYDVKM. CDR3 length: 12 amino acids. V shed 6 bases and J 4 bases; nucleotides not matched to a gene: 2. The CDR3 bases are TGTGCCAGCAGGGGGACAGGTTACGAGCAGTACTTC. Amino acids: CASRGTGYEQYF.

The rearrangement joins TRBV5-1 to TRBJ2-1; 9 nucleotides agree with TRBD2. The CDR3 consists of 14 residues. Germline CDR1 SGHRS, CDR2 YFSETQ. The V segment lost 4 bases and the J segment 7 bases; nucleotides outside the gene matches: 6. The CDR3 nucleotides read TGCGCCAGCAGCCAAGCGGGAGGTTGGAATGAGCAGTTCTTC. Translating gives CASSQAGGWNEQFF.

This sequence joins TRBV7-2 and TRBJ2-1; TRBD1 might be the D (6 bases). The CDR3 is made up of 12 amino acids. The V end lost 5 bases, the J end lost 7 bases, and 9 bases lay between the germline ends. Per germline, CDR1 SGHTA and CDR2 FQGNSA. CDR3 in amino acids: CASSLQGNEQFF. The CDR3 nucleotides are TGTGCCAGCAGCCTACAGGGAAATGAGCAGTTCTTC.

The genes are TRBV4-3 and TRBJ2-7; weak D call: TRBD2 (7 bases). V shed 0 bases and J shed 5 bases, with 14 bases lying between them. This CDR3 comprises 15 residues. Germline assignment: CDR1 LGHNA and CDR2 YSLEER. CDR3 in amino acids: CASSQDLGGRDEQYF. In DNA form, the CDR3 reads TGCGCCAGCAGCCAAGATTTGGGGGGGCGAGACGAGCAGTACTTC.

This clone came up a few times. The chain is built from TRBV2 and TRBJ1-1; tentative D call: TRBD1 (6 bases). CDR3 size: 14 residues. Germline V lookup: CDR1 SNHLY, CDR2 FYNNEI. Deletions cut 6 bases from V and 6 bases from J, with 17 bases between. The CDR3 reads CASSQGPDGPEAFF. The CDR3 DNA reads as TGTGCCAGCAGCCAGGGGCCGGATGGGCCTGAAGCTTTCTTT.

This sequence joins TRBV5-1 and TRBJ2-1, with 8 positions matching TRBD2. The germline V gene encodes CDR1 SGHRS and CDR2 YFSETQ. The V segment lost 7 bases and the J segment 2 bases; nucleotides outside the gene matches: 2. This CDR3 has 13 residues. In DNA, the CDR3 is TGCGCCAGCCAGGGACTAGCCTACAATGAGCAGTTCTTC. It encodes CASQGLAYNEQFF.

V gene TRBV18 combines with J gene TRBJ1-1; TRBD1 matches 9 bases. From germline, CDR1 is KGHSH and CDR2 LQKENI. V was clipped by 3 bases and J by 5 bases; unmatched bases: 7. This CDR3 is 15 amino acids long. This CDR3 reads CASSPTTGGETEAFF. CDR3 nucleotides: TGTGCCAGCTCACCGACGACAGGGGGGGAAACTGAAGCTTTCTTT. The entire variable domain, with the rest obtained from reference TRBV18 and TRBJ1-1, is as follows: NAGVMQNPRHLVRRRGQEARLRCSPMKGHSHVYWYRQLPEEGLKFMVYLQKENIIDESGMPKERFSAEFPKEGPSILRIQQVVRGDSAAYFCASSPTTGGETEAFFGQGTRLTVV.

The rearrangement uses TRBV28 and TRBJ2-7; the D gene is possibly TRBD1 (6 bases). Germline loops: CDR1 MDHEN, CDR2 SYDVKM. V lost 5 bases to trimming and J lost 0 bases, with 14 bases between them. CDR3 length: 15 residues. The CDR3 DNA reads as TGTGCCAGCAGTCCCGGACAGTATGCCTCCTACGAGCAGTACTTC. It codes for CASSPGQYASYEQYF.

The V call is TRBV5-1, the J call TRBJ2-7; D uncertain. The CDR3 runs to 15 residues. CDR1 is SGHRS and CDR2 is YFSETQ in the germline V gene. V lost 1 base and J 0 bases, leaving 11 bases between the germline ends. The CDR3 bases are TGCGCCAGCAGCTTGTTAGAAACGAGCTCCTACGAGCAGTACTTC. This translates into CASSLLETSSYEQYF.

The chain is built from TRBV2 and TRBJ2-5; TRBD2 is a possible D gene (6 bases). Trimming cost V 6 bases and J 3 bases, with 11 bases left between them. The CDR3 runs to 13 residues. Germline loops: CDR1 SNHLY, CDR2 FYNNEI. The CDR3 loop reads CASRIREKETQYF. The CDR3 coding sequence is TGTGCCAGCAGAATACGGGAGAAAGAGACCCAGTACTTC.

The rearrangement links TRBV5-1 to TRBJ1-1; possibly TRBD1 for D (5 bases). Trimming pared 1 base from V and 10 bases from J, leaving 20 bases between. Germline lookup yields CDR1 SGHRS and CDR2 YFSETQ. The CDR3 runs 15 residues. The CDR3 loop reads CASSLYPPTDRGAFF. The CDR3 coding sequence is TGCGCCAGCAGCTTGTACCCACCGACAGATAGAGGAGCTTTCTTT.

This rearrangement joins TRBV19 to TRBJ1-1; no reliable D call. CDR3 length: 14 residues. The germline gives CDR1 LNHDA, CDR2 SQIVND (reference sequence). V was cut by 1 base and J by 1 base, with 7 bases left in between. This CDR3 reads CASSIASGNTEAFF. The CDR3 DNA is TGTGCCAGTAGTATAGCTTCGGGGAACACTGAAGCTTTCTTT.

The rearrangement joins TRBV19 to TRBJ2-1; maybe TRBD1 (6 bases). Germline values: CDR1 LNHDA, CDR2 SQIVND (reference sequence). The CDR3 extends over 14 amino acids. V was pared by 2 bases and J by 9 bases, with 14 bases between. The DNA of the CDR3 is TGTGCCAGTAGTATAAGTAACAGGGTGAGTGAGCAGTTCTTC. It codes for CASSISNRVSEQFF.

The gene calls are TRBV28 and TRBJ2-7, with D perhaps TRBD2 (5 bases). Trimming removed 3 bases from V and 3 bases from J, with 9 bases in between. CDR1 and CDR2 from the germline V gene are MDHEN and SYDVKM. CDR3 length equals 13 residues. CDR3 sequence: CASSFGDHYEQYF. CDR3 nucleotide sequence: TGTGCCAGCAGTTTCGGGGATCACTACGAGCAGTACTTC.

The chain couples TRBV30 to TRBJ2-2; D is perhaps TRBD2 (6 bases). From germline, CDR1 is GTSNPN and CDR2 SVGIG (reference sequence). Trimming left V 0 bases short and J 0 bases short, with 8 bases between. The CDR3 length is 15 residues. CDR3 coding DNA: TGTGCCTGGAGTGTAGGACTACCGAACACCGGGGAGCTGTTTTTT. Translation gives CAWSVGLPNTGELFF. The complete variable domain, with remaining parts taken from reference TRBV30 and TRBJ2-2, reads SQTIHQWPATLVQPVGSPLSLECTVEGTSNPNLYWYRQAAGRGLQLLFYSVGIGQISSEVPQNLSASRPQDRQFILSSKKLLLSDSGFYLCAWSVGLPNTGELFFGEGSRLTVL.

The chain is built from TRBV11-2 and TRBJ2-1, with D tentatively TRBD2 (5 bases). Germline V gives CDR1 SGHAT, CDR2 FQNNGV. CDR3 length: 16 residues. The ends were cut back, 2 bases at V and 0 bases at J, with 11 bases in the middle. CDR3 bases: TGTGCCAGCAGCTTATTGCGCGGGTCCTCCTACAATGAGCAGTTCTTC. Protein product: CASSLLRGSSYNEQFF.

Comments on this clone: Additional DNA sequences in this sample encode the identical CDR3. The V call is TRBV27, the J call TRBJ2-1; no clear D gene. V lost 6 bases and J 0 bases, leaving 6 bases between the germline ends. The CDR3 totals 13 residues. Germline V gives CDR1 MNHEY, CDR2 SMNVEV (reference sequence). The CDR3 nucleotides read TGTGCCAGCAGCCTGAGCTCCTACAATGAGCAGTTCTTC. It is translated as CASSLSSYNEQFF.

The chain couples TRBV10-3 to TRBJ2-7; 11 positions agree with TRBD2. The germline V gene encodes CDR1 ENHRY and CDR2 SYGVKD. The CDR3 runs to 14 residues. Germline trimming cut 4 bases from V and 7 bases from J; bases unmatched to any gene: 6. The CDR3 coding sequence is TGTGCCATCAGTGGAGGACTAGCGGGTGATGAGCAGTACTTC. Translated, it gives CAISGGLAGDEQYF.

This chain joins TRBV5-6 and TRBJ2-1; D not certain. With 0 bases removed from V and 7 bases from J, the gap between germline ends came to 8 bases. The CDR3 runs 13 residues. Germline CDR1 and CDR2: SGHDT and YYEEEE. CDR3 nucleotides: TGTGCCAGCAGCTTGGGGGCTCCGAATGAGCAGTTCTTC. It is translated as CASSLGAPNEQFF.

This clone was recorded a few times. The CDR3 DNA follows: TGTGCCTGGAGTGTATCGATTTACTCGGAGCAGTACTTC. Residues: CAWSVSIYSEQYF. The V and J genes are TRBV30 and TRBJ2-7, with D unresolved. This CDR3 comprises 13 residues. CDR1 and CDR2 (germline): GTSNPN, SVGIG (reference sequence). The ends were cut back, 0 bases at V and 7 bases at J, with 13 bases in the middle.

CDR3 loop: CASSFPGQGRYEQYF. The CDR3 DNA reads TGTGCCAGCAGCTTTCCGGGACAGGGGCGCTACGAGCAGTACTTC. The genes are TRBV7-8 and TRBJ2-7; 10 nucleotides align to TRBD1. The CDR3 totals 15 residues. Germline values: CDR1 SGHVS, CDR2 FQNEAQ. Losses at the gene ends were 3 bases for V and 3 bases for J; bases not matched to a gene: 5.